Following are 21 T cell receptor beta chains from one sample sequenced in a study of blood T cell repertoires in COVID-19. Generated by immunoSEQ multiplex PCR, the TCRdb table keeps only in-frame clones and is missing some. This table holds about 230,000 clones, 75% to 85% found once. Sequenced sample: peripheral blood. These receptor sequences come from a man aged 45-60 years with COVID-19, enrolled during active disease.

This clone was recorded many times. The chain is built from TRBV20-1 and TRBJ1-1; D gene ambiguous. The ends were cut back, 5 bases at V and 0 bases at J, with 4 bases in the middle. The CDR3 spans 11 residues. Germline values: CDR1 DFQATT, CDR2 SNEGSKA (reference sequence). Here the CDR3 reads CSAAVNTEAFF. In nucleotides, the CDR3 is TGCAGTGCTGCGGTGAACACTGAAGCTTTCTTT.

This clone was seen a handful of times. The chain recombines TRBV5-1 with TRBJ2-3, with TRBD2 matching 12 bases. Per germline, CDR1 SGHRS and CDR2 YFSETQ. The CDR3 has 16 residues. J gave up 3 bases and V 3 bases, and 5 bases lay outside the gene matches. CDR3 sequence: CASSSGLAGKTDTQYF. CDR3 DNA: TGCGCCAGCAGCTCAGGACTAGCGGGGAAGACAGATACGCAGTATTTT.

The chain links TRBV10-2 to TRBJ1-1; possible D gene TRBD1, 5 bases. Germline CDR1 and CDR2: WSHSY and SAAADI. The CDR3 extends over 14 amino acids. Trimming pared 4 bases from V and 3 bases from J, leaving 12 bases between. CDR3 in amino acids: CASSGFGGDTEAFF. The CDR3 DNA is TGCGCCAGCAGTGGGTTCGGGGGGGACACTGAAGCTTTCTTT.

This chain links TRBV9 with TRBJ1-4; no clear D. V gave up 0 bases and J gave up 6 bases, with 12 bases separating them. This CDR3 contains 15 residues. Germline CDR1 and CDR2: SGDLS and YYNGEE. The CDR3 spells CASSVASKSDEKLFF. The CDR3 DNA reads as TGTGCCAGCAGCGTAGCTAGTAAAAGTGATGAAAAACTGTTTTTT.

The J gene is TRBJ2-3, the V gene TRBV11-2; TRBD2 aligns across 9 bases. The germline V gene has CDR1 SGHAT and CDR2 FQNNGV. Trimming cost V 1 base and J 2 bases; bases outside gene matches: 10. This CDR3 has 18 amino acids. The DNA for the CDR3 is TGTGCCAGCAGCTTAGTTTTAGGGAGCGGGGGGAACACAGATACGCAGTATTTT. Translating it yields CASSLVLGSGGNTDTQYF.

The CDR3 sequence: CASSPRGGTTDTQYF. The CDR3 DNA is TGTGCCAGCTCACCACGCGGGGGAACTACAGATACGCAGTATTTT. The chain links TRBV18 to TRBJ2-3, with 7 bases aligning to TRBD2. The CDR3 spans 15 residues. J gave up 3 bases and V 1 base, and 4 bases lay outside the gene matches. Germline values: CDR1 KGHSH, CDR2 LQKENI.

V gene TRBV28 combines with J gene TRBJ1-5; D is unresolved. CDR1 and CDR2 (germline): MDHEN, SYDVKM. The CDR3 loop spans 17 amino acids. V was clipped by 3 bases and J by 1 base, with 16 bases between them. DNA of the CDR3: TGTGCCAGCAGTTTGTTCAGGTTACGGTGGAGCAATCAGCCCCAGCATTTT. Protein: CASSLFRLRWSNQPQHF.

The V call is TRBV4-3, the J call TRBJ2-2, with D unresolved. The CDR3 is 13 amino acids. Germline loops: CDR1 LGHNA, CDR2 YSLEER. Trimming left V 0 bases short and J 8 bases short, with 7 bases between. For the CDR3, the DNA is TGCGCCAGCAGCCAAGATCGCAGAGGGGAGCTGTTTTTT. Protein sequence: CASSQDRRGELFF.

This chain connects TRBV27 to TRBJ2-7; 11 nucleotides align to TRBD1. Per germline, CDR1 MNHEY and CDR2 SMNVEV (reference sequence). The CDR3 loop spans 15 amino acids. The trim removed 6 bases at V and 4 bases at J, leaving 8 bases unmatched. The CDR3 protein is CASSIDRDRGYEQYF. The CDR3 region has the DNA TGTGCCAGCAGCATCGACCGGGACAGGGGGTACGAGCAGTACTTC.

The chain combines TRBV13 with TRBJ1-2, with TRBD1 matching 10 bases. Germline CDR1 and CDR2: PRHDT and FYEKMQ (reference sequence). Trimming took 6 bases from V and 7 from J; bases not matched to a gene: 2. The CDR3 is made up of 12 amino acids. The CDR3 bases are TGTGCCAGCAGGGACAGGGGGGCTGGCTACACCTTC. Its translation: CASRDRGAGYTF. The full variable domain, completed using reference TRBV13 and TRBJ1-2, is AAGVIQSPRHLIKEKRETATLKCYPIPRHDTVYWYQQGPGQDPQFLISFYEKMQSDKGSIPDRFSAQQFSDYHSELNMSSLELGDSALYFCASRDRGAGYTFGSGTRLTVV.

This chain connects TRBV3-1 (or the pseudogene TRBV3-2) to TRBJ2-3; 7 nucleotides align to TRBD2. Germline V lookup: CDR1 LGHDT, CDR2 YNNKEL (reference sequence). The CDR3 has 15 residues. With 0 bases clipped from V and 6 bases from J, the junction kept 6 bases outside the gene matches. CDR3 protein: CASSQDPAGRDTQYF. The CDR3 DNA is TGTGCCAGCAGCCAAGATCCAGCGGGGAGGGATACGCAGTATTTT.

The V gene is TRBV15, the J gene TRBJ1-1, with D perhaps matching TRBD1 (5 bases). The germline V gene encodes CDR1 LNHNV and CDR2 YYDKDF (reference sequence). This CDR3 is 13 amino acids long. Trimming cost V 2 bases and J 1 base, with 5 bases left between them. The CDR3 DNA is TGTGCCACCAGCAGAACAGGGAACACTGAAGCTTTCTTT. Its translation is CATSRTGNTEAFF.

The chain recombines TRBV6-5 with TRBJ1-1; D perhaps matches TRBD1 (5 bases). Germline CDR1 is MNHEY and CDR2 is SVGAGI. The CDR3 extends over 13 amino acids. V lost 6 bases to trimming and J lost 0 bases, with 8 bases between them. This chain's CDR3 is CASRPGVNTEAFF. The DNA of the CDR3 is TGTGCCAGCAGGCCGGGGGTGAACACTGAAGCTTTCTTT.

The chain joins TRBV7-2 to TRBJ1-4; 10 bases match TRBD1. V shed 6 bases, J shed 7 bases, and the junction held 11 bases outside the gene matches. The CDR3 extends over 16 amino acids. Germline V CDR1 and CDR2: SGHTA, FQGNSA. This chain's CDR3 is CASSSGQGVYGEKLFF. CDR3 nucleotide sequence: TGTGCCAGCAGTTCAGGACAGGGGGTGTACGGTGAAAAACTGTTTTTT.

The chain combines TRBV28 with TRBJ2-2, with 9 bases lining up with TRBD1. CDR1 and CDR2 from the germline V gene are MDHEN and SYDVKM. This CDR3 has 15 residues. The V gene end was trimmed by 6 bases and the J gene end by 4 bases; junction bases not matched to a gene: 6. The CDR3 DNA follows: TGTGCCAGCAGAGAGAACAGGGGGCGCACCGGGGAGCTGTTTTTT. It codes for CASRENRGRTGELFF.

The chain employs TRBV10-2 and TRBJ1-1; weak D call: TRBD1 (6 bases). The V end was cut by 5 bases, the J end by 6 bases, with 19 bases between. The germline CDR1 and CDR2 sequences are WSHSY and SAAADI. This CDR3 region has 15 residues. As DNA, the CDR3 is TGCGCCAGCAGTCAACCACAGGGTGGGAGGGCTGAAGCTTTCTTT. Protein: CASSQPQGGRAEAFF.

The chain has TRBV30 and TRBJ1-2; 9 positions match TRBD1. The V and J ends lost 4 bases and 3 bases, in that order; junction bases with no gene match: 6. The germline V gene encodes CDR1 GTSNPN and CDR2 SVGIG (reference sequence). The CDR3 loop spans 14 amino acids. The CDR3 DNA reads as TGTGCCTGGACTCGACAGGGGGGAGACTATGGCTACACCTTC. It codes for CAWTRQGGDYGYTF. Looking up the rest from reference TRBV30 and TRBJ1-2 gives the full variable domain: SQTIHQWPATLVQPVGSPLSLECTVEGTSNPNLYWYRQAAGRGLQLLFYSVGIGQISSEVPQNLSASRPQDRQFILSSKKLLLSDSGFYLCAWTRQGGDYGYTFGSGTRLTVV.

CDR3 region: CAWDRLGYSYEQYF. The CDR3 nucleotides are TGTGCCTGGGACAGGTTGGGCTACTCCTACGAGCAGTACTTC. The chain joins TRBV30 to TRBJ2-7; D is possibly TRBD1 (6 bases). V was cut by 5 bases and J by 0 bases, with 14 bases left in between. The CDR3 spans 14 residues. Germline V CDR1 and CDR2: GTSNPN, SVGIG (reference sequence).

This clone was seen only a few times. The rearrangement joins TRBV10-3 to TRBJ1-5, with 9 bases that match TRBD1. V shed 10 bases, J shed 5 bases, and the junction held 6 bases outside the gene matches. The CDR3 contains 13 residues. From germline, CDR1 is ENHRY and CDR2 SYGVKD. For the CDR3, the DNA is TGTGCCACCCAAGGGGACAGGGATCAGCCCCAGCATTTT. This translates into CATQGDRDQPQHF.

The chain couples TRBV19 to TRBJ2-3; 11 nucleotides match TRBD2. The CDR3 spans 16 residues. Unmatched junction bases numbered 4, after V lost 5 bases and J lost 0 bases. Per the germline V gene, CDR1 is LNHDA and CDR2 is SQIVND (reference sequence). CDR3 amino acids: CASSFSGGASTDTQYF. CDR3 DNA sequence: TGTGCCAGTAGTTTTAGCGGGGGGGCAAGCACAGATACGCAGTATTTT.

This clone has at least ten counts. A read error may account for a junction end that differs from germline. V and J are TRBV7-7 and TRBJ2-1, with 9 bases lining up with TRBD2. The CDR3 consists of 15 residues. The germline CDR1 and CDR2 sequences are SSHAT and FNYEAQ (reference sequence). DNA of the CDR3: TGTGCTAGCAGCCCTGAGGCGGTGCGGGGGGGTGAGCAGTTCTTC. This translates into CASSPEAVRGGEQFF.